Presented here are 8 T cell receptor beta chains from one specimen sequenced in a study of monozygotic twins with inflammatory bowel disease. From the 5' RACE reads, TCRdb lists one entry per CDR3 protein and no DNA. The table for this sample gives some 190,000 distinct CDR3 sequences. The sequenced sample was blood. Receptor source: a human donor with ulcerative colitis or Crohn's disease, or a healthy co-twin of an affected twin (not recorded which).

The gene calls are TRBV12-3 or TRBV12-4 and TRBJ1-2; no DNA is available, so the TRBD1 call from TCRdb remains unchecked. The CDR3 sequence is 14 residues long. This CDR3 is CASSPRQGRYGYTF.

The V and J genes are TRBV12-3 or TRBV12-4 and TRBJ1-1; absent DNA, TCRdb's TRBD1 call cannot be checked. This CDR3 region has 12 residues. The chain's CDR3 is CASGRGRTEAFF.

V is TRBV12-5 and J is TRBJ2-1; TCRdb picks TRBD2, but there is no DNA to check that call. The length of the CDR3 is 16 residues. Germline CDR1 LGHNT, CDR2 FRNRAP. The CDR3: CASGGPGGPGINEQFF.

The V gene is TRBV6-2 or TRBV6-3, the J gene TRBJ1-1. The CDR3 sequence is 12 residues long. Germline V gene lookup returns CDR1 MNHEY and CDR2 SVGEGT. The CDR3 sequence: CASSHMNTEAFF.

The V gene is TRBV3-1, the J gene TRBJ1-5. Germline V gene lookup returns CDR1 LGHDT and CDR2 YNNKEL (reference sequence). CDR3 length: 15 residues. The CDR3 reads CASSQDWGTNQPQHF.

This chain uses TRBV7-2 with TRBJ2-7; the TRBD1 assignment by TCRdb is unverifiable without DNA. Germline values: CDR1 SGHTA, CDR2 FQGNSA. CDR3 length: 17 residues. CDR3: CASSLITGFFPSYEQYF.

The rearrangement joins TRBV5-4 to TRBJ2-1; TCRdb's D call, TRBD2, is unchecked because there is no DNA. The CDR3 length is 13 residues. Germline V gives CDR1 SGHNT, CDR2 YYREEE (reference sequence). The CDR3 loop is CASSLAGTSREFF.

This chain joins TRBV20-1 and TRBJ1-1. Germline V gene data show CDR1 as DFQATT and CDR2 as SNEGSKA (reference sequence). The CDR3 length is 13 residues. CDR3 loop: CSARAGGVVEAFF.